This is a list of T cell receptor beta chains from one sample in a study of T cell changes during pregnancy in multiple sclerosis. Sequencing used immunoSEQ multiplex PCR; TCRdb keeps in-frame clones, though not all of them. This repertoire shows fewer than 65,000 clones, 93% found once; its top ten account for 1.5% to 2%. Here the sequenced sample was peripheral blood, taken in the second trimester of pregnancy. The receptors were gathered from a female donor with multiple sclerosis, enrolled in a pregnancy study. Both conserved end residues are part of each CDR3. Each record gives: J gene, V gene, D gene, CDR3 protein, CDR3 DNA. D genes are given only for firm matches.

TRBJ2-1 | TRBV11-2 | TRBD1 | CASSLQRMGQGLTEQFF | TGTGCCAGCAGCTTACAGCGAATGGGACAGGGACTGACTGAGCAGTTCTTC
TRBJ2-1 | TRBV6-4 | TRBD2 | CASSETSGSYNEQFF | TGTGCCAGCAGTGAGACTAGCGGCTCCTACAATGAGCAGTTCTTC
TRBJ2-4 | TRBV28 | TRBD1 | CASSLGTARNIQYF | TGTGCCAGCAGTTTGGGGACAGCCCGAAACATTCAGTACTTC
TRBJ2-5 | TRBV9 | TRBD2 | CASNRGEETQYF | TGTGCCAGCAATCGGGGGGAAGAGACCCAGTACTTC
TRBJ1-1 | TRBV11-3 | . | CASSPQRGNTEAFF | TGTGCCAGCAGCCCCCAAAGGGGGAACACTGAAGCTTTCTTT
TRBJ2-1 | TRBV11-2 | . | CASSLDGRSYNEQFF | TGTGCCAGCAGCTTAGACGGGAGATCATACAATGAGCAGTTCTTC
TRBJ1-5 | TRBV9 | . | CASSVGASRDQPQHF | TGTGCCAGCAGCGTAGGGGCTTCGAGGGATCAGCCCCAGCATTTT
TRBJ2-1 | TRBV19 | TRBD2 | CASSRSSGSSYNEQFF | TGTGCCAGTAGTAGGTCTAGCGGAAGCTCCTACAATGAGCAGTTCTTC
TRBJ2-7 | TRBV5-1 | TRBD2 | CASSLVGGGYEQYF | TGCGCCAGCAGCTTGGTAGGCGGGGGCTACGAGCAGTACTTC
TRBJ2-7 | TRBV28 | . | CASSLFPRGSYEQYF | TGTGCCAGCAGTTTATTCCCGCGGGGCTCCTACGAGCAGTACTTC